A selection of T cell receptor beta chains follows, all from one sample in a study of blood T cell repertoires in COVID-19. Sequencing was performed with immunoSEQ multiplex PCR; in TCRdb, only in-frame clones are kept and a portion is missing. This sample carries 300,000 or so clones, about nine tenths of them seen once, and the ten largest clones take 1%. The specimen sequenced was peripheral blood. These receptors all come from a man aged 45-60 years with active or convalescent COVID-19. Both conserved end residues are part of each CDR3. D genes are given only for firm matches. Clone size is stated in some rows and not others, as once, few, many or a class when expanded.

j_call,d_call,clone_size,v_call,cdr3_nt,cdr3_aa
TRBJ1-4,TRBD1,-,TRBV4-3,TGCGCCAGCAGCCAGGCCAAGGGACAGGGGTCCCCTAGGGAAAAACTGTTTTTT,CASSQAKGQGSPREKLFF
TRBJ2-5,TRBD1,-,TRBV7-2,TGTGCCAGCAGCTCAACTAGGGCGACAGGGGTACCCCAAGAGACCCAGTACTTC,CASSSTRATGVPQETQYF
TRBJ1-5,-,-,TRBV7-8,TGTGCCAGCAGCGAAAACCGGAGAGAATATAGCAATCAGCCCCAGCATTTT,CASSENRREYSNQPQHF
TRBJ1-1,-,-,TRBV11-2,TGTGCCAGCAGCTTACTCCCAGGGGAGGGAAACACTGAAGCTTTCTTT,CASSLLPGEGNTEAFF
TRBJ2-3,TRBD1,-,TRBV19,TGTGCCAGTAGCCCTCTTCGGACAGGGAGAGATACGCAGTATTTT,CASSPLRTGRDTQYF
TRBJ1-6,-,-,TRBV5-1,TGCGCCAGCAGCGCCGCCCTGAGAACTGAGAATTCACCCCTCCACTTT,CASSAALRTENSPLHF
TRBJ1-2,-,-,TRBV2,TGTGCCAGCAGTGAGCGGGACCGCTATGGCTACACCTTC,CASSERDRYGYTF
TRBJ1-6,-,-,TRBV6-5,TGTGCCAGCAGTTACTTTCCCAGGCAGAGGGATTCACCCCTCCACTTT,CASSYFPRQRDSPLHF
TRBJ2-3,TRBD2,-,TRBV3-1/TRBV3-2,TGTGCCAGCAGCCTCCTGACTAGCGGGACTGATACGCAGTATTTT,CASSLLTSGTDTQYF
TRBJ2-2,-,few,TRBV19,TGTGCCACCACCAGGGGGGCCGGGGAGCTGTTTTTT,CATTRGAGELFF
TRBJ2-2,TRBD1,-,TRBV4-3,TGCGCCAGCAGCCAAGATCGGGACAGGGCTTTGACCGGGGAGCTGTTTTTT,CASSQDRDRALTGELFF
TRBJ1-2,TRBD1,few,TRBV29-1,TGCAGCGTTGGACAGGGCCGTAGCGGCTACACCTTC,CSVGQGRSGYTF
TRBJ2-5,-,-,TRBV18,TGTGCCAGCTCACCTGGGGCCGTCGAGACCCAGTACTTC,CASSPGAVETQYF
TRBJ2-2,TRBD1,once,TRBV24-1,TGTGCCACCAGTGATCCGGGACAGGGGAACACCGGGGAGCTGTTTTTT,CATSDPGQGNTGELFF
TRBJ2-1,-,-,TRBV5-1,TGCGCCAGCAGCGGGACGGGGGGTCAGGGGACTTACAATGAGCAGTTCTTC,CASSGTGGQGTYNEQFF